Below are 19 T cell receptor beta chains sequenced from a single sample in a study of blood T cell repertoires in COVID-19. The protocol was immunoSEQ multiplex PCR, while the TCRdb copy is restricted to in-frame clones and leaves out a portion. The sample holds around 110,000 clones, roughly 84% seen once. The sample consisted of PBMCs or T cells enriched from blood (not recorded which). The source of these receptors is a woman in her thirties who had recovered from COVID-19.

This clone was counted at least ten times. The chain links TRBV27 to TRBJ2-6; D may be TRBD1 (5 bases). Germline lookup yields CDR1 MNHEY and CDR2 SMNVEV (reference sequence). The germline V and J ends were trimmed by 3 bases and 4 bases, with 16 bases remaining between them. This CDR3 has 17 residues. The CDR3 protein is CASSFDSRWVGANVLTF. The CDR3 DNA reads as TGTGCCAGCAGTTTCGACAGCCGCTGGGTAGGGGCCAACGTCCTGACTTTC.

This clone was seen a few times. The chain carries TRBV11-2 and TRBJ2-4; D is perhaps TRBD2 (5 bases). Germline-derived CDR1 and CDR2 are SGHAT and FQNNGV. V lost 0 bases, J lost 8 bases, and 8 bases lay in between. The CDR3 extends over 13 amino acids. CDR3 region: CASSLDSRDIQYF. The CDR3 region has the DNA TGTGCCAGCAGCTTAGATTCGAGGGACATTCAGTACTTC.

The genes are TRBV6-5 and TRBJ2-6; 9 bases are a match to TRBD1. V shed 10 bases, J shed 3 bases, and the junction held 7 bases outside the gene matches. The germline CDR1 and CDR2 sequences are MNHEY and SVGAGI. The length of the CDR3 is 15 residues. CDR3: CATETGGSGANVLTF. DNA of the CDR3: TGTGCCACCGAAACAGGGGGCAGTGGGGCCAACGTCCTGACTTTC.

The V call is TRBV4-3, the J call TRBJ1-1; D gene unclear. Germline V CDR1 and CDR2: LGHNA, YSLEER. CDR3 length equals 13 residues. V was trimmed by 3 bases and J by 5 bases, leaving 10 bases between them. The CDR3 loop reads CASSHTTVTEAFF. The CDR3, as DNA: TGCGCCAGCAGCCACACTACTGTGACTGAAGCTTTCTTT.

V usage is TRBV28 and J usage is TRBJ1-5; 7 bases line up with TRBD1. This CDR3 has 14 residues. With V trimmed by 6 bases and J by 6 bases, 8 bases remained unmatched. Germline CDR1 reads MDHEN; CDR2 reads SYDVKM. For the CDR3, the DNA is TGTGCCAGCAGAAACAGGGGAGGTAGTCAGCCCCAGCATTTT. It yields the protein CASRNRGGSQPQHF.

The chain recombines TRBV30 with TRBJ2-7; no firm D call. This CDR3 has 12 amino acids. V was trimmed by 7 bases and J by 0 bases, leaving 10 bases between them. CDR1 is GTSNPN, CDR2 SVGIG, per germline (reference sequence). CDR3 DNA: TGTGCCTACCAACAGAGCTCCTACGAGCAGTACTTC. Translating gives CAYQQSSYEQYF.

V is TRBV6-5 and J is TRBJ1-5; 7 positions agree with TRBD1. Germline values: CDR1 MNHEY, CDR2 SVGAGI. After removal of 6 bases from V and 2 bases from J, the junction contained 7 bases not matched to a gene. The CDR3 loop spans 15 amino acids. CDR3 loop: CASRRGGYGNQPQHF. CDR3 nucleotide sequence: TGTGCCAGCAGGAGAGGGGGCTATGGCAATCAGCCCCAGCATTTT.

The chain is built from TRBV6-2 or TRBV6-3 and TRBJ2-1; possible D gene TRBD2, 6 bases. This CDR3 is built from 13 residues. Trimming cost V 6 bases and J 5 bases, with 11 bases left between them. Germline V gene lookup returns CDR1 MNHEY and CDR2 SVGEGT. The CDR3 reads CASSRDFDNEQFF. CDR3 nucleotide sequence: TGTGCCAGCAGCCGGGACTTCGACAATGAGCAGTTCTTC.

This chain connects TRBV4-1 to TRBJ2-3, with a tentative D call TRBD1 (6 bases). Trimming removed 1 base at V and 3 bases at J, with 11 bases between. Germline V gene lookup returns CDR1 MGHRA and CDR2 YSYEKL. The CDR3 length is 15 residues. The CDR3 DNA reads TGCGCCAGCAGCCAAGCCAAGAGGGGGACAGATACGCAGTATTTT. It is translated as CASSQAKRGTDTQYF.

This clone was recorded only once. This chain joins TRBV5-5 and TRBJ1-2; 11 bases line up with TRBD1. Germline loops: CDR1 SGHKS, CDR2 YYEKEE (reference sequence). The CDR3 length is 15 residues. With 0 bases clipped from V and 5 bases from J, the junction kept 3 bases outside the gene matches. This CDR3 reads CASSLGTGGRYGYTF. The CDR3 DNA reads as TGTGCCAGCAGCTTGGGGACAGGGGGCAGGTATGGCTACACCTTC.

This chain joins TRBV28 and TRBJ1-5; perhaps TRBD1 as D (5 bases). The germline gives CDR1 MDHEN, CDR2 SYDVKM. Trimming pared 1 base from V and 1 base from J, leaving 14 bases between. This CDR3 comprises 17 residues. Here the CDR3 reads CASSLFIGAGSNQPQHF. Here the CDR3 DNA reads TGTGCCAGCAGTTTATTCATTGGGGCAGGGAGCAATCAGCCCCAGCATTTT.

The rearrangement uses TRBV3-1 (or the pseudogene TRBV3-2) and TRBJ2-2; D is perhaps TRBD1 (6 bases). CDR1 is LGHDT and CDR2 is YNNKEL in the germline V gene (reference sequence). Trimming removed 6 bases at V and 5 bases at J, with 19 bases between. This CDR3 comprises 16 residues. CDR3 coding DNA: TGTGCCAGCAGGGCGACTCCGTGGGACAATACCGGGGAGCTGTTTTTT. Residues: CASRATPWDNTGELFF.

This chain's CDR3 is CASSPNSGTGGYEQYF. CDR3 DNA sequence: TGCGCCAGCAGCCCGAACTCCGGGACAGGGGGCTACGAGCAGTACTTC. The gene calls are TRBV5-1 and TRBJ2-7, with TRBD1 identical over 11 bases. V dropped 4 bases and J dropped 3; count of bases not matched to a gene: 9. Germline V gene lookup returns CDR1 SGHRS and CDR2 YFSETQ. There are 16 residues in the CDR3.

The V call is TRBV12-3 or TRBV12-4, the J call TRBJ1-1; 9 bases fit TRBD1. Trimming cost V 5 bases and J 12 bases; bases outside gene matches: 7. The CDR3 covers 12 residues. CDR3 protein: CASSPPGQGTFF. The CDR3 nucleotides read TGTGCCAGCAGTCCGCCGGGACAGGGAACTTTCTTT.

This clone was detected a few times. The chain joins TRBV4-2 to TRBJ1-1; D is perhaps TRBD1 (5 bases). Per germline, CDR1 LGHNA and CDR2 YNFKEQ. CDR3 length equals 16 residues. Trimming pared 1 base from V and 2 bases from J, leaving 14 bases between. CDR3 bases: TGTGCCAGCAGCCAAGGGTGGTGGGGGGAAAACACTGAAGCTTTCTTT. It translates to CASSQGWWGENTEAFF.

The chain couples TRBV10-3 to TRBJ2-7; 7 nucleotides align to TRBD2. CDR3 length: 15 amino acids. V lost 0 bases to trimming and J lost 3 bases; unmatched junction nucleotides: 5. The germline CDR1 and CDR2 sequences are ENHRY and SYGVKD. The CDR3 here is CAISESASGVYEQYF. The CDR3 coding sequence is TGTGCCATCAGTGAGTCGGCTAGCGGCGTCTACGAGCAGTACTTC.

The rearrangement joins TRBV5-5 to TRBJ1-3; D gene unclear. Trimming took off 4 bases at V and 3 bases at J, with 14 bases between the two ends. Germline V gene lookup returns CDR1 SGHKS and CDR2 YYEKEE (reference sequence). There are 15 residues in the CDR3. The CDR3 DNA follows: TGTGCCAGCAGCCCCAAAATCGCGGTTGGAAACACCATATATTTT. Amino acid sequence: CASSPKIAVGNTIYF.

The J gene is TRBJ2-4, the V gene TRBV4-1, with 10 positions matching TRBD2. J gave up 0 bases and V 4 bases, and 9 bases lay outside the gene matches. Germline V CDR1 and CDR2: MGHRA, YSYEKL. The CDR3 is made up of 18 amino acids. The CDR3 protein is CASSLGLANGVAKNIQYF. Here the CDR3 DNA reads TGCGCCAGCAGCCTGGGACTAGCGAACGGGGTAGCCAAAAACATTCAGTACTTC.

The V call is TRBV10-3, the J call TRBJ2-7, with 8 bases matching TRBD1. With 0 bases clipped from V and 4 bases from J, the junction kept 8 bases outside the gene matches. Germline CDR1 reads ENHRY; CDR2 reads SYGVKD. This CDR3 region has 16 residues. The CDR3 loop reads CAISESGTGGVYEQYF. The CDR3 region has the DNA TGTGCCATCAGTGAGTCGGGAACAGGGGGTGTTTACGAGCAGTACTTC.